Sequencing of this T cell receptor beta chain was carried out in a study of shared clonotypes between healthy human individuals. Background on the study: Ranging from 18 to 49 in age, donors were two women and a few men. General study findings and limits: Estimated richness was generally greater in naive than memory subsets.

This CDR3 is built from 13 residues. Trimming removed 9 bases from V and 5 bases from J, with 13 bases in between. Germline lookup yields CDR1 MDHEN and CDR2 SYDVKM. Selected positively for CCR7 and CD45RO-negative, naive CD8 cells excluded terminally differentiated effector memory CD45RA+ cells. A deep-level run was used for the assay. TCRdb keeps only in-frame clones here, not all; method: immunoSEQ multiplex PCR. In the table there are around 600,000 clones, 95% of which are singletons. Notes on this clone: Antigen unknown.

Material: naive CD8+ T cells sorted from blood. The chain couples TRBV28 to TRBJ1-4; D call uncertain. This clonotype was obtained from a woman in her twenties or thirties in good health. The DNA for the CDR3 is TGTGCCAGTCAGCGGCAGGCCAATGAAAAACTGTTTTTT. It yields the protein CASQRQANEKLFF.